A selection of T cell receptor beta chains follows, all from one sample in a study of cytomegalovirus exposure and HLA in healthy donors. Clones were read by immunoSEQ multiplex PCR, and TCRdb kept only the in-frame ones, dropping some. This sample yields under 400,000 clones, of which 88% are seen a single time; approximately 0.9% belongs to the top ten. Specimen: PBMCs. The receptors come from a man aged 30 to 39 in good health and CMV-seronegative. Both conserved end residues are part of each CDR3. A D gene is named only where the DNA matches it firmly. Part of the rows lack a size; the others show once, few, many or a class for expanded clones.

>16|TRBV25-1|TRBJ2-3|TRBD2|-
CASSERASGGPDTQYF
TGTGCCAGCAGTGAAAGGGCTAGCGGGGGACCAGATACGCAGTATTTT
>17|TRBV18|TRBJ2-2|TRBD2|-
CASSPRRTSGGPGELFF
TGTGCCAGCTCACCACGCCGGACTAGCGGGGGACCCGGGGAGCTGTTTTTT
>14|TRBV10-3|TRBJ1-1|TRBD1|-
CAIRRGQGGTEAFF
TGTGCCATCAGGAGGGGACAGGGAGGCACTGAAGCTTTCTTT
>16|TRBV6-5|TRBJ2-7|-|once
CASSYSHKFPGIEQYF
TGTGCCAGCAGTTACTCTCACAAGTTTCCAGGGATCGAGCAGTACTTC
>14|TRBV6-1|TRBJ2-7|TRBD1|-
CASSAGQGEYEQYF
TGTGCCAGCAGTGCGGGACAGGGGGAGTACGAGCAGTACTTC
>14|TRBV4-1|TRBJ1-1|-|-
CVSSQVHQNTEAFF
TGCGTCAGCAGCCAAGTACATCAGAACACTGAAGCTTTCTTT
>10|TRBV20-1|TRBJ1-1|-|-
CSARRTEAFF
TGCAGTGCTAGGAGAACTGAAGCTTTCTTT
>12|TRBV29-1|TRBJ2-1|-|once
CSADRNYNEQFF
TGCAGCGCTGACAGGAACTACAATGAGCAGTTCTTC
>13|TRBV18|TRBJ1-2|-|-
CASSPRVDYGYTF
TGTGCCAGCTCACCCCGGGTGGACTATGGCTACACCTTC
>14|TRBV19|TRBJ2-1|-|few
CASSIVAAGVEQFF
TGTGCCAGTAGTATAGTGGCGGCAGGGGTGGAGCAGTTCTTC
>15|TRBV10-3|TRBJ1-5|-|-
CAISDSRDTNQPQHF
TGTGCCATCAGTGACTCGAGGGACACCAATCAGCCCCAGCATTTT
>11|TRBV11-2|TRBJ2-5|-|-
CASSPAGPQYF
TGTGCCAGCAGCCCCGCGGGGCCCCAGTACTTC
>18|TRBV4-1|TRBJ1-3|TRBD1|-
CASSRGGQAGFSGNTIYF
TGCGCCAGCAGCCGGGGAGGACAGGCGGGCTTCTCTGGAAACACCATATATTTT
>16|TRBV6-6|TRBJ2-2|TRBD1|once
CASRQGTGANTGELFF
TGTGCCAGCAGACAAGGGACAGGGGCGAACACCGGGGAGCTGTTTTTT
>16|TRBV11-2|TRBJ2-7|TRBD2|-
CASSQAGGRGGYEQYF
TGTGCCAGCAGCCAAGCGGGGGGCAGGGGAGGATACGAGCAGTACTTC
>14|TRBV10-2|TRBJ2-5|-|-
CASSESRLQETQYF
TGCGCCAGCAGTGAGTCTCGACTTCAAGAGACCCAGTACTTC
>19|TRBV30|TRBJ2-5|TRBD2|-
CAWSEEGLAGGLYQETQYF
TGTGCCTGGAGTGAGGAGGGACTAGCGGGGGGCCTTTACCAAGAGACCCAGTACTTC
>12|TRBV7-9|TRBJ2-5|-|-
CASRTNWETQYF
TGTGCCAGCAGAACAAATTGGGAGACCCAGTACTTC
>13|TRBV7-9|TRBJ2-7|TRBD1|-
CASSQTGGHEQYF
TGTGCCAGCAGCCAGACAGGGGGTCACGAGCAGTACTTC
>14|TRBV4-1|TRBJ1-1|-|-
CASSQDRFGTEAFF
TGCGCCAGCAGCCAAGACCGGTTCGGGACTGAAGCTTTCTTT
>12|TRBV14|TRBJ1-1|-|-
CASSQDSGRAFF
TGTGCCAGCAGCCAAGACTCCGGGAGAGCTTTCTTT
>15|TRBV6-4|TRBJ2-7|TRBD1|-
CASSEAGRGPYEQYF
TGTGCCAGCAGTGAAGCTGGAAGGGGGCCCTACGAGCAGTACTTC